Listed below are T cell receptor beta chains from one sample, sequenced in a study of blood T cells in healthy people across ages. TCRdb used MiXCR to reprocess the 5' RACE reads, holding one entry per CDR3 protein. This table holds some 940,000 distinct CDR3 sequences, 29% found once. These data were likewise used in another study, on T cells of mothers and their children.

The sample comprised blood. Source of these receptors: a woman aged 40 to 55 in good health. Each CDR3 is given with its conserved first and last residue. The order of the fields is D gene, V gene, J gene, clone size, CDR3 protein, CDR3 DNA. The D gene is left open where the match is weak. A row's size may be missing; if present it is once, few, many or a size class.

>TRBD1|TRBV27|TRBJ1-1|-
CASSLRGDRVSEAFF
TGTGCCAGCAGTTTAAGGGGGGACAGGGTGAGTGAAGCTTTCTTT
>-|TRBV7-2|TRBJ1-2|few
CASSFSSFYGYTF
TGTGCCAGCAGCTTTTCCTCCTTCTATGGCTACACCTTC
>-|TRBV28|TRBJ1-4|few
CASTLQGTYEKLFF
TGTGCCAGCACCTTACAGGGTACTTATGAAAAACTGTTTTTT
>TRBD1|TRBV2|TRBJ1-5|-
CASNPGQTYQPQHF
TGTGCCAGCAACCCGGGACAGACTTATCAGCCCCAGCATTTT
>TRBD1|TRBV20-1|TRBJ2-7|many
CSASPEDRDSYEQYF
TGCAGTGCTAGCCCCGAAGACCGGGACAGCTACGAGCAGTACTTC
>-|TRBV4-2|TRBJ2-1|few
CASSQETGQRRGEQFF
TGTGCCAGCAGCCAAGAGACGGGCCAGCGAAGGGGTGAGCAGTTCTTC
>-|TRBV15|TRBJ2-3|few
CATSRTRGRTDTQYF
TGTGCCACCAGCAGGACGCGGGGCCGAACAGATACGCAGTATTTT
>-|TRBV6-5|TRBJ1-1|many
CASRGDGEAFF
TGTGCCAGCAGGGGGGACGGTGAAGCTTTCTTT
>-|TRBV28|TRBJ1-2|few
CASSFPQLLGYGYTF
TGTGCCAGCAGTTTTCCTCAGCTTCTTGGGTATGGCTACACCTTC
>-|TRBV28|TRBJ1-1|-
CASSSAEDVWTEAFF
TGTGCCAGCAGTTCCGCGGAGGATGTATGGACTGAAGCTTTCTTT
>TRBD2|TRBV28|TRBJ2-3|-
CASRIGLAGTTADLLGTDTQYF
TGTGCCAGCAGAATTGGACTAGCGGGGACCACCGCGGACCTTCTAGGCACAGATACGCAGTATTTT
>TRBD1|TRBV7-2|TRBJ2-3|-
CASSWTGGLTDTQYF
TGTGCCAGCAGCTGGACAGGGGGCCTCACAGATACGCAGTATTTT
>TRBD1|TRBV5-1|TRBJ1-2|many
CASSYQGADYGYTF
TGCGCCAGCAGCTATCAGGGGGCTGACTATGGCTACACCTTC
>TRBD1|TRBV20-1|TRBJ2-7|many
CSARGTGLLEQYF
TGCAGTGCTAGAGGGACAGGGTTGCTCGAGCAGTACTTC
>-|TRBV28|TRBJ1-5|-
CASKVSHSNQPQHF
TGTGCCAGCAAAGTATCGCATAGCAATCAGCCCCAGCATTTT
>-|TRBV29-1|TRBJ2-3|-
CSVVRGASIDTQYF
TGCAGCGTTGTTAGGGGGGCAAGCATAGATACGCAGTATTTT
>TRBD2|TRBV11-2|TRBJ2-7|-
CASSYAGGEYF
TGTGCCAGCAGTTATGCGGGGGGGGAGTACTTC
>-|TRBV29-1|TRBJ2-2|-
CSVESGGSHTGELFF
TGCAGCGTTGAGTCTGGGGGGTCGCACACCGGGGAGCTGTTTTTT
>TRBD1|TRBV4-1|TRBJ1-6|-
CASSQEGQGSNSPLHF
TGCGCCAGCAGCCAGGAAGGACAGGGGTCAAATTCACCCCTCCACTTT
>TRBD1|TRBV20-1|TRBJ1-4|many
CSARGPGTGGPTNEKLFF
TGCAGTGCTAGAGGACCCGGGACAGGGGGGCCAACTAATGAAAAACTGTTTTTT
>-|TRBV12-3/TRBV12-4|TRBJ2-3|-
CASSLAETWTDTQYF
TGTGCCAGCAGTTTAGCCGAGACTTGGACAGATACGCAGTATTTT
>-|TRBV12-3/TRBV12-4|TRBJ2-1|-
CASSKDGSSYNEQFF
TGTGCCAGCAGTAAGGACGGGAGCTCCTACAATGAGCAGTTCTTC
>-|TRBV7-9|TRBJ2-7|-
CASSLVGPNGEQYF
TGTGCCAGCAGCTTAGTGGGGCCCAATGGCGAGCAGTACTTC
>-|TRBV7-2|TRBJ1-2|-
CASSSREEEYYGYTF
TGTGCCAGCAGCTCGAGAGAGGAGGAGTACTATGGCTACACCTTC
>-|TRBV12-3/TRBV12-4|TRBJ2-3|-
CASSLVSGDMQYF
TGTGCCAGCAGTTTAGTGAGTGGAGATATGCAGTATTTT
>-|TRBV29-1|TRBJ2-3|many
CSVEDNTDTQYF
TGCAGCGTTGAAGATAATACAGATACGCAGTATTTT
>TRBD2|TRBV4-1|TRBJ2-7|many
CASSWSGTTPYEQYF
TGCGCCAGCAGCTGGAGTGGGACTACTCCCTACGAGCAGTACTTC
>-|TRBV6-5|TRBJ1-1|-
CAGSYSIGRLFAEAFF
TGTGCCGGCAGTTACTCGATAGGGAGACTTTTCGCTGAAGCTTTCTTT
>-|TRBV7-2|TRBJ1-2|many
CASSLVYGANYGYTF
TGTGCCAGCAGCTTAGTTTACGGCGCCAACTATGGCTACACCTTC
>-|TRBV29-1|TRBJ2-6|-
CGVEAGAGSGANVLTF
TGCGGCGTTGAGGCAGGGGCGGGCTCTGGGGCCAACGTCCTGACTTTC
>TRBD1|TRBV7-2|TRBJ1-6|few
CASSLQGGRNSPLHF
TGTGCCAGCAGCTTACAGGGGGGGCGGAATTCACCCCTCCACTTT
>-|TRBV12-3/TRBV12-4|TRBJ2-3|-
CASRTGGRASTDTQYF
TGTGCCAGCAGGACAGGAGGTAGAGCGAGCACAGATACGCAGTATTTT
>-|TRBV6-2/TRBV6-3|TRBJ1-2|few
CASSRLKIGKAYGYTF
TGTGCCAGCAGTCGCCTTAAAATAGGGAAGGCCTATGGCTACACCTTC
>-|TRBV28|TRBJ2-5|many
CASSFIVTGTFEKTQYF
TGTGCCAGCAGTTTTATTGTTACGGGGACCTTTGAAAAGACCCAGTACTTC
>TRBD1|TRBV28|TRBJ2-4|few
CASSLWTGFSNEQYF
TGTGCCAGCAGTTTATGGACAGGGTTCAGCAATGAGCAGTACTTC
>-|TRBV28|TRBJ2-7|-
CASSPTQGPSYEQYF
TGTGCCAGCAGTCCTACACAGGGCCCCTCCTACGAGCAGTACTTC
>-|TRBV20-1|TRBJ2-5|many
CSASHTLQETQYF
TGCAGTGCTAGCCACACTCTCCAAGAGACCCAGTACTTC
>TRBD1|TRBV4-1|TRBJ1-4|-
CASSHGQGFEKLFF
TGCGCCAGCAGCCACGGACAGGGCTTCGAAAAACTGTTTTTT
>-|TRBV5-1|TRBJ1-2|-
CASSLGLVVYGYTF
TGCGCCAGCAGCTTGGGACTGGTCGTCTATGGCTACACCTTC
>TRBD2|TRBV7-2|TRBJ2-4|-
CASSPGLASNIQYF
TGTGCCAGCAGCCCAGGACTAGCGTCGAACATTCAGTACTTC
>-|TRBV2|TRBJ2-7|many
CASSEIGQGFGEQYF
TGTGCCAGCAGTGAAATAGGGCAGGGGTTCGGCGAGCAGTACTTC
>TRBD1|TRBV27|TRBJ1-2|few
CASSILGQGANYGYTF
TGTGCCAGCAGTATCCTAGGACAGGGAGCTAACTATGGCTACACCTTC
>-|TRBV20-1|TRBJ2-7|-
CSAREGGGPYEQYF
TGCAGTGCTAGAGAGGGGGGAGGACCCTACGAGCAGTACTTC
>-|TRBV7-9|TRBJ2-3|-
CASSLEAALYF
TGTGCCAGCAGCTTAGAAGCTGCGCTGTATTTT
>-|TRBV5-1|TRBJ2-7|many
CASSPRDTQREQYF
TGCGCCAGCAGCCCCCGGGACACCCAGAGGGAGCAGTACTTC
>TRBD2|TRBV12-3/TRBV12-4|TRBJ2-5|many
CASGSLAGAETQYF
TGTGCCAGCGGCTCCCTAGCGGGGGCAGAGACCCAGTACTTC
>-|TRBV6-4|TRBJ2-1|many
CASSESEGFNEQFF
TGTGCCAGCAGTGAAAGCGAGGGATTCAATGAGCAGTTCTTC
>-|TRBV15|TRBJ1-2|many
CATSRGVNYGYTF
TGTGCCACCAGCAGAGGGGTAAACTATGGCTACACCTTC
>TRBD1|TRBV5-6|TRBJ1-1|-
CASSREHRGTEAFF
TGTGCCAGCAGCCGCGAACACAGGGGTACTGAAGCTTTCTTT
>-|TRBV20-1|TRBJ1-1|-
CSASPGAVVNTEAFF
TGCAGTGCTAGCCCGGGGGCTGTGGTGAACACTGAAGCTTTCTTT
>-|TRBV9|TRBJ2-1|-
CASRVGAGAYNEQFF
TGTGCCAGCAGAGTCGGGGCAGGGGCCTACAATGAGCAGTTCTTC
>TRBD1|TRBV15|TRBJ1-4|many
CATSTRQGTEKLFF
TGTGCCACCAGCACAAGACAGGGTACTGAAAAACTGTTTTTT
>-|TRBV28|TRBJ2-7|many
CASVRSYEQYF
TGTGCCAGCGTCCGATCCTACGAGCAGTACTTC
>TRBD2|TRBV5-1|TRBJ2-1|-
CASSLARLAGIYNEQFF
TGCGCCAGCAGCTTGGCTCGGCTAGCGGGAATCTACAATGAGCAGTTCTTC
>-|TRBV6-6|TRBJ2-1|-
CSSSRPYNEQFF
TGTTCCAGCAGTCGCCCTTACAATGAGCAGTTCTTC
>TRBD1|TRBV28|TRBJ1-2|few
CASSLFGTGYGYTF
TGTGCCAGCAGTTTATTCGGGACAGGCTATGGCTACACCTTC
>-|TRBV5-1|TRBJ2-1|many
CASSPHGDYNEQFF
TGCGCCAGCAGTCCGCACGGGGACTACAATGAGCAGTTCTTC
>TRBD1|TRBV6-2/TRBV6-3|TRBJ1-1|many
CASSLGTGVEAFF
TGTGCCAGCAGCCTCGGGACAGGGGTTGAAGCTTTCTTT
>TRBD1|TRBV12-3/TRBV12-4|TRBJ2-2|few
CASTEGQGLSGELFF
TGTGCCAGCACCGAGGGACAGGGATTATCCGGGGAGCTGTTTTTT
>TRBD2|TRBV5-1|TRBJ2-1|-
CASSPASGGLDEQFF
TGCGCCAGCAGCCCCGCTAGCGGGGGTCTCGATGAGCAGTTCTTC